This TCR beta chain came from a study of beta chain features in type 1 diabetes. Study results and limitations: Short templates might get an advantage during PCR, and this would be equal in patients and controls.

This clone was detected a few times. Its antigen is unknown. Expressed TCRB transcripts got sequenced, as all isolated RNA was reverse transcribed. Profiled with immunoSEQ multiplex PCR; TCRdb holds only in-frame clones, not every one. The sample shows 970,000 or so clones, about a sixth of them seen only once. Trimming left V 8 bases short and J 5 bases short, with 18 bases between. There are 14 residues in the CDR3. Germline V gene sequence: CDR1 MDHEN, CDR2 SYDVKM. This TCR was sampled from a woman between 18 and 29 years old in good health. The J gene is TRBJ2-5, the V gene TRBV28, with TRBD2 as a possible D gene (5 bases). Material: naive CD4+ T cells from blood. The CDR3 loop reads CASGSRESRETQYF. CDR3 in DNA: TGTGCCAGCGGTTCGAGGGAGTCACGGGAGACCCAGTACTTC.